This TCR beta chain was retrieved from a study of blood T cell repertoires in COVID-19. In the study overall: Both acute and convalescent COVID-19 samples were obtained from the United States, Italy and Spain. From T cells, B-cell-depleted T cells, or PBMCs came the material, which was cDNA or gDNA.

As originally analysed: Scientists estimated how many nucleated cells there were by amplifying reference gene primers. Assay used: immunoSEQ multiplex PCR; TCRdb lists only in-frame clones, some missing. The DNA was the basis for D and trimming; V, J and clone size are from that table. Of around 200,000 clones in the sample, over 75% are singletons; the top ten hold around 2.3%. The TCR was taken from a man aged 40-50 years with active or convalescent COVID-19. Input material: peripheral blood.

CDR3 protein: CASSLAGGRNQPQHF. CDR3 in DNA: TGTGCCAGCAGCTTAGCGGGAGGCAGGAATCAGCCCCAGCATTTT. The chain has TRBV7-2 and TRBJ1-5; D is undetermined. From germline, CDR1 is SGHTA and CDR2 FQGNSA. With 0 bases removed from V and 4 bases from J, the gap between germline ends came to 10 bases. The CDR3 runs 15 residues.